Given below is one T cell receptor beta chain in context. The data belong to a study of technical replicates of blood from several donors. Assay: immunoSEQ multiplex PCR; the TCRdb copy retains only in-frame clones and omits some. The table lists roughly 61,000 clones, about 97% of them singletons. CDR3 length: 17 residues. Trimming shortened V by 3 bases and J by 0 bases, and 16 bases separated the two germline ends. Germline CDR1 is MDHEN and CDR2 is SYDVKM. This chain links TRBV28 with TRBJ2-3, with a tentative D call TRBD2 (5 bases). Sequencing was carried out using T cells isolated from PBMCs. The TCR comes from a human donor in good health. CDR3 in amino acids: CASSFSLPGDSTDTQYF. As DNA, the CDR3 is TGTGCCAGCAGTTTTAGCCTCCCCGGGGATAGCACAGATACGCAGTATTTT.